Following are 23 T cell receptor beta chains from one sample sequenced in a study of blood T cell repertoires in COVID-19. Some clones are missing from TCRdb's copy, which holds only in-frame ones; the method was immunoSEQ multiplex PCR. The sample contains approximately 200,000 clones, 89% of which appear only once. The sample taken for sequencing was PBMCs or T cells enriched from blood (not recorded which). The receptors here all came from a woman between 40 and 55 years old with acute COVID-19.

This chain joins TRBV5-1 and TRBJ2-1; the D gene is possibly TRBD2 (6 bases). Germline assignment: CDR1 SGHRS and CDR2 YFSETQ. The ends were cut back, 0 bases at V and 0 bases at J, with 10 bases in the middle. The CDR3 covers 16 residues. The CDR3 here is CASSLGTTISYNEQFF. CDR3 in DNA: TGCGCCAGCAGCTTGGGGACTACCATCTCCTACAATGAGCAGTTCTTC. Supplemented by reference TRBV5-1 and TRBJ2-1, the full variable domain reads KAGVTQTPRYLIKTRGQQVTLSCSPISGHRSVSWYQQTPGQGLQFLFEYFSETQRNKGNFPGRFSGRQFSNSRSEMNVSTLELGDSALYLCASSLGTTISYNEQFFGPGTRLTVL.

This chain links TRBV4-2 with TRBJ2-5; no definite D call. This CDR3 region has 14 residues. Germline V gene data show CDR1 as LGHNA and CDR2 as YNFKEQ. The V and J ends lost 0 bases and 5 bases respectively, with 10 bases between them. The CDR3 bases are TGTGCCAGCAGCCAAGAAAGCGCCGGTGAGACCCAGTACTTC. It yields the protein CASSQESAGETQYF.

The chain uses TRBV9 and TRBJ2-3; a weak D match, TRBD2 (7 bases). Trimming cost V 2 bases and J 2 bases, with 12 bases left between them. This CDR3 has 15 residues. CDR1 and CDR2 (germline): SGDLS, YYNGEE. The CDR3 nucleotides are TGTGCCAGCAGCGTCGGCGGGGGACACACAGATACGCAGTATTTT. It codes for CASSVGGGHTDTQYF.

The CDR3, as DNA: TGTGCCAGCAGCTTAGTTCAGTACTCTGGAAACACCATATATTTT. Translated: CASSLVQYSGNTIYF. V gene TRBV7-2 combines with J gene TRBJ1-3; D remains ambiguous. There are 15 residues in the CDR3. Per the germline V gene, CDR1 is SGHTA and CDR2 is FQGNSA. V dropped 1 base and J dropped 0 bases, with 7 bases sitting between them.

J is TRBJ2-3 and V is TRBV7-2; 7 bases map to TRBD1. The CDR3 is made up of 15 amino acids. Germline assignment: CDR1 SGHTA and CDR2 FQGNSA. V was clipped by 4 bases and J by 0 bases; unmatched bases: 4. The CDR3 loop is CASSSPTGSTDTQYF. The CDR3 nucleotides read TGTGCCAGCAGCTCCCCGACAGGGAGCACAGATACGCAGTATTTT.

V and J are TRBV27 and TRBJ2-7; D might be TRBD2 (6 bases). The CDR3 contains 16 residues. Deletions cut 5 bases from V and 6 bases from J, with 23 bases between. CDR1 is MNHEY and CDR2 is SMNVEV in the germline V gene (reference sequence). In nucleotides, the CDR3 is TGTGCCAGCAGTCCCCGGCTGGGACTCGCGAAAGGCGAGCAGTACTTC. This sequence encodes CASSPRLGLAKGEQYF.

The CDR3 loop is CASAVWRETQYF. The CDR3 DNA sequence: TGTGCCAGCGCAGTGTGGAGGGAGACCCAGTACTTC. J is TRBJ2-5 and V is TRBV18; weak D call: TRBD2 (5 bases). V shed 8 bases and J shed 5 bases, with 12 bases lying between them. Germline V gene lookup returns CDR1 KGHSH and CDR2 LQKENI. The CDR3 spans 12 residues.

This clone was picked up a small number of times. This sequence joins TRBV4-1 and TRBJ2-7; weak D call: TRBD1 (5 bases). The CDR3 is 15 amino acids. Deletions cut 0 bases from V and 2 bases from J, with 11 bases between. Per the germline V gene, CDR1 is MGHRA and CDR2 is YSYEKL. The CDR3 protein is CASSQDIAGPYEQYF. The CDR3 DNA follows: TGCGCCAGCAGCCAAGATATTGCAGGGCCCTACGAGCAGTACTTC.

This chain joins TRBV9 and TRBJ1-1, with TRBD1 identical over 7 bases. CDR3 size: 15 residues. Per germline, CDR1 SGDLS and CDR2 YYNGEE. Trimming took 4 bases from V and 3 from J; bases not matched to a gene: 9. The CDR3 coding sequence is TGTGCCAGCAGCCCAGGGGGGAAGGGTCACACTGAAGCTTTCTTT. Its protein product is CASSPGGKGHTEAFF.

This sequence joins TRBV5-1 and TRBJ2-7; perhaps TRBD2 as D (6 bases). Germline V gene lookup returns CDR1 SGHRS and CDR2 YFSETQ. This CDR3 contains 14 residues. Deletions cut 3 bases from V and 7 bases from J, with 17 bases between. CDR3 in amino acids: CASSSRGNSGEQYF. CDR3 nucleotide sequence: TGCGCCAGCAGCTCGCGGGGCAATTCGGGGGAGCAGTACTTC.

This chain's CDR3 is CASSFGRGNTEAFF. For the CDR3, the DNA is TGTGCCAGCAGCTTCGGACGGGGGAACACTGAAGCTTTCTTT. The chain couples TRBV7-9 to TRBJ1-1; D remains ambiguous. The CDR3 covers 14 residues. V lost 3 bases, J lost 1 base, and 9 bases lay in between. The germline CDR1 and CDR2 sequences are SEHNR and FQNEAQ (reference sequence).

This clone was detected only a few times. The V gene is TRBV24-1, the J gene TRBJ2-7; D not certain. This CDR3 comprises 13 residues. Between the trimmed V and J ends, which lost 0 bases and 3 bases, there was a span of 5 bases. CDR1 KGHDR and CDR2 SFDVKD come from the germline V gene. The CDR3 DNA reads as TGTGCCACCAGTGATTTGAAATACTACGAGCAGTACTTC. Its translation: CATSDLKYYEQYF.

This chain links TRBV7-8 with TRBJ2-1, with D tentatively TRBD2 (6 bases). This CDR3 has 15 amino acids. CDR1 is SGHVS and CDR2 is FQNEAQ in the germline V gene. V was trimmed by 8 bases and J by 4 bases, leaving 18 bases between them. In DNA, the CDR3 is TGTGCCAGCGTTGTATCCGGGACTGATTACAATGAGCAGTTCTTC. Translated, it gives CASVVSGTDYNEQFF.

The gene calls are TRBV10-3 and TRBJ1-1, with unresolved D. This CDR3 comprises 15 residues. From germline, CDR1 is ENHRY and CDR2 SYGVKD. The V end was cut by 0 bases, the J end by 2 bases, with 10 bases between. The CDR3 nucleotides are TGTGCCATCAGTGAGTCAGAAGAGCCTAACACTGAAGCTTTCTTT. It encodes CAISESEEPNTEAFF.

The chain recombines TRBV7-2 with TRBJ2-5; 9 bases align to TRBD2. Germline CDR1 reads SGHTA; CDR2 reads FQGNSA. The CDR3 has 15 amino acids. V shed 5 bases, J shed 6 bases, and the junction held 10 bases outside the gene matches. The CDR3 region has the DNA TGTGCCAGCAGCCGGACTAGCGCGGCTGGGAAGACCCAGTACTTC. Encoded protein: CASSRTSAAGKTQYF.

The genes are TRBV19 and TRBJ1-2; D is unclear. Trimming removed 1 base from V and 5 bases from J, with 14 bases in between. The CDR3 spans 15 residues. Germline V gene lookup returns CDR1 LNHDA and CDR2 SQIVND (reference sequence). CDR3 sequence: CASSIGGQIYYGYTF. The CDR3 DNA reads TGTGCCAGTAGTATAGGTGGGCAGATCTATTATGGCTACACCTTC.

V usage is TRBV7-8 and J usage is TRBJ2-1; 8 positions match TRBD2. Trimming at V came to 1 base and at J to 10 bases, leaving 6 bases not matched to a gene. CDR1 and CDR2 (germline): SGHVS, FQNEAQ. The CDR3 spans 14 residues. The CDR3 spells CASSLVGSGTEQFF. In DNA form, the CDR3 reads TGTGCCAGCAGCTTAGTGGGTAGCGGGACCGAGCAGTTCTTC.

This chain connects TRBV6-5 to TRBJ1-5; D is undetermined. Germline lookup yields CDR1 MNHEY and CDR2 SVGAGI. V shed 5 bases and J shed 2 bases, with 13 bases lying between them. The CDR3 loop spans 15 amino acids. The CDR3 loop is CASSLGPGGNQPQHF. The CDR3 DNA is TGTGCCAGCAGTCTAGGCCCCGGGGGCAATCAGCCCCAGCATTTT.

Details on this clone: This sample includes further DNA sequences coding for the same CDR3. The chain joins TRBV7-3 to TRBJ2-2; no reliable D call. CDR3 length: 14 residues. CDR1 and CDR2 (germline): SGHTA, FQGTGA. Trimming shortened V by 1 base and J by 1 base, and 4 bases separated the two germline ends. The CDR3 nucleotides read TGTGCCAGCAGCTTAAATAGGAACACCGGGGAGCTGTTTTTT. It translates to CASSLNRNTGELFF.

This chain links TRBV9 with TRBJ2-6; D is perhaps TRBD1 (6 bases). CDR1 is SGDLS, CDR2 YYNGEE, per germline. This CDR3 has 19 amino acids. Trimming took 0 bases from V and 2 from J, leaving 18 bases between them. CDR3 amino acids: CASSVGQTGWFAGANVLTF. CDR3 bases: TGTGCCAGCAGCGTAGGCCAGACAGGATGGTTTGCTGGGGCCAACGTCCTGACTTTC.

For this clone: Other DNA sequences in the same sample also yield this CDR3. The genes are TRBV5-1 and TRBJ2-2; no clear D gene. This CDR3 is 15 amino acids long. V dropped 0 bases and J dropped 0 bases, with 6 bases sitting between them. CDR1 and CDR2 from the germline V gene are SGHRS and YFSETQ. The CDR3 region has the DNA TGCGCCAGCAGCTTGGTGACTGCGAACACCGGGGAGCTGTTTTTT. Amino acid sequence: CASSLVTANTGELFF.

The chain has TRBV6-5 and TRBJ2-7; 7 bases align to TRBD1. Germline V CDR1 and CDR2: MNHEY, SVGAGI. J was trimmed by 2 bases and V by 7 bases; bases with no gene match: 8. The CDR3 has 14 residues. The CDR3 nucleotides read TGTGCCAGCATCAAAGAGGGACAGCCCTACGAGCAGTACTTC. Its translation: CASIKEGQPYEQYF.

This chain joins TRBV2 and TRBJ1-6, with no clear D. Germline CDR1 reads SNHLY; CDR2 reads FYNNEI. Trimming shortened V by 5 bases and J by 0 bases, and 8 bases separated the two germline ends. The CDR3 covers 15 residues. The CDR3 region has the DNA TGTGCCAGCAGTTCACAGAGCTCCTATAATTCACCCCTCCACTTT. Protein sequence: CASSSQSSYNSPLHF.